The 30 T cell receptor beta chains listed next were all sequenced from one sample in a study of circulating CD8 cells and anti-PD-1 response in melanoma. Live CD3+CD8+TCRalphabeta+ cells were sorted into four subsets by PD-1 and/or TIGIT. TCR libraries were prepared from 15 ng of total RNA with the QIAseq Immune Repertoire TCR panel. One entry per CDR3 protein results from TCRdb running MiXCR on the reads. The sample yields roughly 660 distinct CDR3 sequences, 7% seen once. The sequencing used CD8+ T cells from PBMCs, collected at baseline or after one month of anti-PD-1 therapy (not recorded which). The receptors derive from a human donor with melanoma.

As concerns this clonotype: This may be a read error, as it is one base from a much larger clone. The chain joins TRBV14 to TRBJ1-1; D unclear. Looked up from germline, CDR1 is SGHDN and CDR2 is FVKESK. The CDR3 has 15 amino acids. This chain's CDR3 is CASSPAGALGAEALF. The CDR3 DNA reads TGTGCCAGCAGTCCCGCGGGAGCTCTAGGCGCTGAAGCTCTCTTT. The full variable domain, with the rest looked up from reference TRBV14 and TRBJ1-1, is EAGVTQFPSHSVIEKGQTVTLRCDPISGHDNLYWYRRVMGKEIKFLLHFVKESKQDESGMPNNRFLAERTGGTYSTLKVQPAELEDSGVYFCASSPAGALGAEALFGQGTRLTVV.

This clonotype qualifies as large. The CDR3 DNA reads as TGTGCCACCAGCAGACTCCGGGACAGCTCCTACGAGCAGTACTTC. It yields the protein CATSRLRDSSYEQYF. The chain joins TRBV15 to TRBJ2-7; 7 nucleotides align to TRBD1. Trimming cost V 2 bases and J 0 bases; bases outside gene matches: 4. Germline V gene data show CDR1 as LNHNV and CDR2 as YYDKDF (reference sequence). This CDR3 spans 15 amino acids.

This clonotype rates as medium-sized. The V and J genes are TRBV20-1 and TRBJ1-1; D is undetermined. V was shortened by 3 bases and J by 4 bases, with 15 bases between the two germline ends. The CDR3 is made up of 14 amino acids. Germline assignment: CDR1 DFQATT and CDR2 SNEGSKA (reference sequence). CDR3 protein: CSASPPSRVTEAFF. The DNA for the CDR3 is TGCAGTGCTAGCCCTCCGTCGAGGGTCACTGAAGCTTTCTTT.

By frequency in the sample, this clonotype is large. The rearrangement links TRBV21-1 to TRBJ2-3. TRBV21-1 represents a pseudogene. The CDR3 covers 15 residues. CDR3 region: CASSKWEGSTDTQYF. The DNA of the CDR3 is TGTGCCAGCAGCAAATGGGAAGGGAGCACAGATACGCAGTATTTT.

This clonotype counts as medium-sized. The J gene is TRBJ2-2, the V gene TRBV28; D possibly corresponds to TRBD1 (6 bases). V was pared by 1 base and J by 6 bases, with 12 bases between. Per germline, CDR1 MDHEN and CDR2 SYDVKM. This CDR3 region has 15 residues. The CDR3 bases are TGTGCCAGCAGTTTATCGTTGTGGGGGCCCGGGGAGCTGTTTTTT. Its protein is CASSLSLWGPGELFF.

By sample fraction, this clonotype is large (0.1 to 1%). This chain connects TRBV2 to TRBJ1-1, with 8 bases that match TRBD1. CDR1 and CDR2 (germline): SNHLY, FYNNEI. This CDR3 has 12 amino acids. After removal of 10 bases from V and 3 bases from J, the junction contained 4 bases not matched to a gene. The CDR3 nucleotides are TGTGCCACGTACAGGGGGGACACTGAAGCTTTCTTT. Its protein product is CATYRGDTEAFF.

This clonotype is labeled medium-sized. The chain couples TRBV3-1 to TRBJ2-1, with D possibly being TRBD2 (7 bases). Germline-derived CDR1 and CDR2 are LGHDT and YNNKEL (reference sequence). The V gene lost 7 bases and the J gene lost 4 bases, with 11 bases spanning the gap. This CDR3 region has 13 residues. The DNA of the CDR3 is TGTGCCAGCAACCGGGGGGCTTACAATGAGCAGTTCTTC. Amino acid sequence: CASNRGAYNEQFF.

This clonotype occurred a few times. A much larger clone differs by one base, so this may be a read error. V gene TRBV27 combines with J gene TRBJ2-3; TRBD2 matches 8 bases. In germline, CDR1 is MNHEY, CDR2 SMNVEV (reference sequence). The CDR3 has 14 residues. This CDR3 is CASSLAGGTDTQYF. The CDR3, as DNA: TGTGCCAGCAGTTTAGCGGGGGGCACGGATACGCAGTATTTT.

Concerning this clonotype: It is likely a read error, because the conserved phenylalanine at the end of the CDR3 is missing. The rearrangement links TRBV28 to TRBJ1-4, with D tentatively TRBD1 (6 bases). V dropped 3 bases and J dropped 4 bases, with 15 bases sitting between them. The CDR3 is 16 amino acids. Germline V CDR1 and CDR2: MDHEN, SYDVKM. The CDR3 bases are TGTGCCAGCAGTTTGTCAAGGCAGGGGATTAATGAAAAACTGTTTTCT. Translation: CASSLSRQGINEKLFS.

This clonotype rates as large. This chain joins TRBV7-2 and TRBJ2-7; TRBD2 agrees at 9 bases. There are 15 residues in the CDR3. CDR1 is SGHTA, CDR2 FQGNSA, per germline. Trimming cost V 3 bases and J 0 bases; bases outside gene matches: 3. CDR3: CASSFLTSGSYEQYF. For the CDR3, the DNA is TGTGCCAGCAGCTTTTTGACTAGCGGCTCCTACGAGCAGTACTTC.

This clonotype is classed as medium-sized. The genes are TRBV3-1 and TRBJ2-2; unclear D gene. The CDR3 runs to 15 residues. CDR1 is LGHDT and CDR2 is YNNKEL in the germline V gene (reference sequence). V shed 0 bases and J shed 4 bases, with 9 bases lying between them. CDR3 sequence: CASSQDLSVTGELFF. The CDR3 DNA reads TGTGCCAGCAGCCAAGATCTGAGCGTCACCGGGGAGCTGTTTTTT.

Judged by abundance, this clonotype is medium-sized. The chain links TRBV19 to TRBJ2-7; D is perhaps TRBD2 (7 bases). Germline CDR1 reads LNHDA; CDR2 reads SQIVND (reference sequence). Trimming pared 10 bases from V and 4 bases from J, leaving 20 bases between. CDR3 length: 14 residues. CDR3 in amino acids: CATRPTGGAYEQYF. CDR3 coding DNA: TGTGCCACACGCCCAACGGGGGGCGCGTACGAGCAGTACTTC.

Sample share makes this clonotype large. The J gene is TRBJ2-3, the V gene TRBV6-2 or TRBV6-3; possible D gene TRBD2, 6 bases. The germline gives CDR1 MNHEY, CDR2 SVGEGT. This CDR3 has 15 amino acids. Trimming removed 7 bases from V and 4 bases from J, with 18 bases in between. The CDR3 reads CASTSGLQDADTQYF. In DNA, the CDR3 is TGTGCCAGCACCAGCGGGCTCCAAGACGCAGATACGCAGTATTTT.

This clonotype qualifies as large. V and J are TRBV7-3 and TRBJ2-5, with 10 bases that match TRBD2. V lost 6 bases to trimming and J lost 4 bases; unmatched junction nucleotides: 17. This CDR3 spans 18 amino acids. Germline assignment: CDR1 SGHTA and CDR2 FQGTGA. CDR3 nucleotide sequence: TGTGCCAGCAGATCCCACGACGCTTCCCCTAGCGGGGGAGAGACCCAGTACTTC. Translating gives CASRSHDASPSGGETQYF.

By its share, this clonotype is large. The chain combines TRBV5-6 with TRBJ2-7, with 10 nucleotides matching TRBD2. Germline loops: CDR1 SGHDT, CDR2 YYEEEE. This CDR3 spans 14 amino acids. After removal of 5 bases from V and 3 bases from J, the junction contained 5 bases not matched to a gene. CDR3: CASRPLAGDYEQYF. The CDR3 DNA reads TGTGCCAGCAGACCCCTAGCGGGGGACTACGAGCAGTACTTC. The complete variable domain, with remaining parts taken from reference TRBV5-6 and TRBJ2-7, reads DAGVTQSPTHLIKTRGQQVTLRCSPKSGHDTVSWYQQALGQGPQFIFQYYEEEERQRGNFPDRFSGHQFPNYSSELNVNALLLGDSALYLCASRPLAGDYEQYFGPGTRLTVT.

On this clonotype itself: The junction and the germline gene differ at one end; a read error may be behind it. The chain links TRBV19 to TRBJ2-3, with TRBD2 matching 11 bases. The germline gives CDR1 LNHDA, CDR2 SQIVND (reference sequence). This CDR3 is 16 amino acids long. The CDR3 bases are TGTGCCAGTAGTATCGTAGCGGGGGGGCCGTCAGATGCGCAGTATTTT. This gives the protein CASSIVAGGPSDAQYF. Variable domain in full (rest from reference TRBV19 and TRBJ2-3): DGGITQSPKYLFRKEGQNVTLSCEQNLNHDAMYWYRQDPGQGLRLIYYSQIVNDFQKGDIAEGYSVSREKKESFPLTVTSAQKNPTAFYLCASSIVAGGPSDAQYFGPGTRLTVL.

In its sample, this clonotype is medium-sized. V gene TRBV12-3 or TRBV12-4 combines with J gene TRBJ2-7; D is uncertain. CDR3 length: 11 residues. V was shortened by 6 bases and J by 1 base, with 4 bases between the two germline ends. The chain's CDR3 is CASSESYEQYF. Written as DNA, the CDR3 is TGTGCCAGCAGCGAGTCCTACGAGCAGTACTTC.

This clonotype ranks as medium-sized (0.01 to 0.1%). CDR3 DNA: TGCAGTGCTAGACCGGGCCTCAATGCGGGACGAGGCTACACCTTC. Translated, it gives CSARPGLNAGRGYTF. This sequence joins TRBV20-1 and TRBJ1-2, with TRBD1 as a possible D gene (5 bases). The CDR3 consists of 15 residues. Germline V CDR1 and CDR2: DFQATT, SNEGSKA (reference sequence). V was clipped by 2 bases and J by 8 bases, with 21 bases between them.

By frequency in the sample, this clonotype is medium-sized. The V gene is TRBV20-1, the J gene TRBJ2-7; 9 bases align to TRBD1. The germline V gene encodes CDR1 DFQATT and CDR2 SNEGSKA (reference sequence). Trimming took 6 bases from V and 6 from J; bases not matched to a gene: 9. The CDR3 length is 13 residues. The CDR3 DNA reads TGCAGTGCCGAGGGACAGGGAGGAGGCGAGCAGTACTTC. As protein: CSAEGQGGGEQYF.

This clonotype is categorized as medium-sized (0.01 to 0.1%). This chain joins TRBV4-1 and TRBJ2-7; TRBD2 aligns across 9 bases. The CDR3 extends over 16 amino acids. From germline, CDR1 is MGHRA and CDR2 YSYEKL. V shed 0 bases and J 4 bases; nucleotides not matched to a gene: 7. The CDR3 is CASSQEAAGGLYEQYF. DNA of the CDR3: TGCGCCAGCAGCCAAGAGGCGGCGGGGGGGCTGTACGAGCAGTACTTC.

The chain has TRBV13 and TRBJ2-3, with TRBD2 as a possible D gene (6 bases). From germline, CDR1 is PRHDT and CDR2 FYEKMQ (reference sequence). The CDR3 has 14 amino acids. With 5 bases removed from V and 2 bases from J, the gap between germline ends came to 11 bases. CDR3 sequence reads: CASSLAGTTDTQYF. CDR3 sequence (DNA): TGTGCCAGCAGCCTCGCGGGGACCACAGATACGCAGTATTTT.

Only a few counts were recorded for this clonotype. Given the absence of the conserved phenylalanine or tryptophan at the CDR3 end, a read error is likely. The genes are TRBV29-1 and TRBJ2-5; D is ambiguous. The V gene lost 6 bases and the J gene lost 5 bases, with 13 bases spanning the gap. The CDR3 loop spans 12 amino acids. The germline CDR1 and CDR2 sequences are SQVTM and ANQGSEA. The CDR3 protein is CSVALIRETQYL. The CDR3 DNA is TGCAGCGTCGCCTTGATAAGGGAGACCCAGTACCTC.

This clonotype is judged medium-sized. CDR3 sequence: CASSLVYEQYF. The CDR3, as DNA: TGTGCCAGCAGCTTAGTCTACGAGCAGTACTTC. The genes are TRBV7-2 and TRBJ2-7; D ambiguous. The CDR3 length is 11 residues. Germline V CDR1 and CDR2: SGHTA, FQGNSA. V was shortened by 1 base and J by 3 bases, with 1 base between the two germline ends. Full variable domain (outside the CDR3, taken from reference TRBV7-2 and TRBJ2-7): GAGVSQSPSNKVTEKGKDVELRCDPISGHTALYWYRQSLGQGLEFLIYFQGNSAPDKSGLPSDRFSAERTGGSVSTLTIQRTQQEDSAVYLCASSLVYEQYFGPGTRLTVT.

This clonotype was observed a few times. The chain combines TRBV6-1 with TRBJ2-7, with TRBD2 identical over 8 bases. The CDR3 totals 15 residues. After removal of 3 bases from V and 1 base from J, the junction contained 5 bases not matched to a gene. Germline V CDR1 and CDR2: MNHNS, SASEGT. CDR3 coding DNA: TGTGCCAGCAGTGACGGGCCTAGCGGGTCCTACGAGCAGTACTTC. Translating gives CASSDGPSGSYEQYF.

In this sample, this clonotype is medium-sized. The chain links TRBV19 to TRBJ2-3; a possible D gene is TRBD2 (5 bases). Trimming pared 3 bases from V and 5 bases from J, leaving 15 bases between. The CDR3 loop spans 15 amino acids. Germline CDR1 is LNHDA and CDR2 is SQIVND (reference sequence). The CDR3 DNA sequence: TGTGCCAGTAGTATCCGGGGAGAAGGGATAGATACGCAGTATTTT. It specifies CASSIRGEGIDTQYF.

This clonotype qualifies as medium-sized. At one boundary the junction diverges from the germline segment, which might be a read error. The chain links TRBV6-4 to TRBJ2-2; 9 bases align to TRBD1. The CDR3 runs to 14 residues. Per germline, CDR1 MRHNA and CDR2 SNTAGT. CDR3 residues: CAGSVGQGPGELFF. DNA of the CDR3: TGTGCCGGCAGTGTCGGACAGGGGCCCGGGGAGCTGTTTTTT.

This clonotype was counted a few times. V is TRBV30 and J is TRBJ1-1, with D perhaps matching TRBD1 (5 bases). The CDR3 runs to 11 residues. Trimming took 5 bases from V and 5 from J, leaving 9 bases between them. CDR1 and CDR2 (germline): GTSNPN, SVGIG (reference sequence). CDR3 sequence reads: CAWQGETEAFF. The CDR3 region has the DNA TGTGCCTGGCAAGGGGAGACTGAAGCTTTCTTT.

With regard to this clonotype: A clone one base away is much larger, so this may be a read error. This chain links TRBV7-2 with TRBJ1-3, with 8 bases lining up with TRBD1. Germline V CDR1 and CDR2: SGHTA, FQGNSA. This CDR3 is built from 13 residues. The V and J ends lost 3 bases and 8 bases, in that order; junction bases with no gene match: 3. In DNA, the CDR3 is TGTGCCAGCAGCTTTGGACAGGGATACACCATATATTTT. It codes for CASSFGQGYTIYF.

This clonotype counts as medium-sized (0.01 to 0.1%). The chain has TRBV6-2 or TRBV6-3 and TRBJ2-3; 8 bases map to TRBD1. The CDR3 extends over 15 amino acids. Germline V gene lookup returns CDR1 MNHEY and CDR2 SVGEGT. The J segment lost 3 bases and the V segment lost 4 bases, leaving 6 bases of the junction unmatched. The CDR3 loop reads CASSSTGDNTDTQYF. DNA for the CDR3: TGTGCCAGCAGTTCGACAGGGGACAATACAGATACGCAGTATTTT.

The chain is built from TRBV12-3 or TRBV12-4 and TRBJ2-1; 8 bases map to TRBD1. The V segment lost 6 bases and the J segment 8 bases; nucleotides outside the gene matches: 15. The CDR3 covers 16 residues. CDR3 in amino acids: CASSYIHGTGRYEQFF. CDR3 sequence (DNA): TGTGCCAGCAGCTACATCCATGGGACAGGTCGCTATGAGCAGTTCTTC.